This passage covers 14 T cell receptor beta chains from one sample sequenced in a study of HIV-infected patients and healthy controls. All unsorted peripheral T cells were captured because whole blood was used without fractionation. cDNA was made from approximately 500 ng RNA using alpha and beta constant primers. Each of the alpha and beta chains got its own library through chain-specific third strand synthesis with indices. In TCRdb, the 5' RACE reads were re-called with MiXCR into one record per CDR3 protein. There are more than 15,000 distinct CDR3 sequences in the sample; about 5.4% occur only once, and under 2% lies in the top ten. Sequenced input: blood. These receptors all come from an adult in good health.

This clonotype was observed at least ten times. V gene TRBV7-8 combines with J gene TRBJ2-7; D gene unclear. Germline CDR1 is SGHVS and CDR2 is FQNEAQ. The CDR3 totals 15 residues. V was pared by 1 base and J by 0 bases, with 10 bases between. The chain's CDR3 is CASSLVAGPSYEQYF. In DNA, the CDR3 is TGTGCCAGCAGCTTAGTGGCAGGTCCCTCCTACGAGCAGTACTTC.

The CDR3 sequence is CASSLAGHGTDTQYF. The CDR3 DNA is TGTGCCAGCAGCTTGGCGGGCCATGGGACAGATACGCAGTATTTT. The gene calls are TRBV5-6 and TRBJ2-3; D gene unclear. Trimming pared 0 bases from V and 3 bases from J, leaving 11 bases between. Per germline, CDR1 SGHDT and CDR2 YYEEEE. This CDR3 spans 15 amino acids. The whole variable domain, filled in from reference TRBV5-6 and TRBJ2-3, reads DAGVTQSPTHLIKTRGQQVTLRCSPKSGHDTVSWYQQALGQGPQFIFQYYEEEERQRGNFPDRFSGHQFPNYSSELNVNALLLGDSALYLCASSLAGHGTDTQYFGPGTRLTVL.

This clonotype was seen only a few times. The rearrangement joins TRBV7-9 to TRBJ2-5; D unresolved. Looked up from germline, CDR1 is SEHNR and CDR2 is FQNEAQ (reference sequence). The V and J ends lost 5 bases and 4 bases respectively, with 17 bases between them. The CDR3 is made up of 15 amino acids. CDR3 nucleotide sequence: TGTGCCAGCAGCCCCGTGGGTGGCCGTACAGAGACCCAGTACTTC. It yields the protein CASSPVGGRTETQYF.

In its sample, this clonotype was seen many times. The chain carries TRBV11-1 and TRBJ2-7; 9 bases fit TRBD2. V trimming: 1 base; J trimming: 4 bases; junction bases outside the gene matches: 5. CDR1 SGHAT and CDR2 FQDESV come from the germline V gene (reference sequence). There are 15 residues in the CDR3. The CDR3 DNA is TGTGCCAGCAGCTTAGGAGATAGCGGGGGATACGAGCAGTACTTC. Protein sequence: CASSLGDSGGYEQYF.

This clonotype was counted many times. This chain joins TRBV28 and TRBJ2-7; a weak D match, TRBD2 (6 bases). This CDR3 region has 14 residues. Germline CDR1 reads MDHEN; CDR2 reads SYDVKM. V lost 6 bases and J lost 0, with 12 bases in between. The CDR3 reads CASSGGANSYEQYF. Written as DNA, the CDR3 is TGTGCCAGCAGCGGAGGGGCCAACTCCTACGAGCAGTACTTC.

In this sample, this clonotype turned up many times. V usage is TRBV3-1 and J usage is TRBJ2-7; D could derive from TRBD1 or TRBD2 (5 bases each). The germline V gene has CDR1 LGHDT and CDR2 YNNKEL (reference sequence). The CDR3 has 12 amino acids. The germline V and J ends were trimmed by 10 bases and 5 bases, with 15 bases remaining between them. The chain's CDR3 is CATEGLAHEQYF. CDR3 nucleotides: TGTGCCACCGAGGGGCTAGCCCACGAGCAGTACTTC.

This clonotype was detected many times. The chain carries TRBV28 and TRBJ1-2; D unresolved. The V and J ends lost 2 bases and 5 bases respectively, with 6 bases between them. Germline V gene sequence: CDR1 MDHEN, CDR2 SYDVKM. CDR3 length: 12 residues. The CDR3 region has the DNA TGTGCCAGCAGTTTAGGCGGGTATGGCTACACCTTC. Translated, it gives CASSLGGYGYTF.

This clonotype has a count of ten or more. This rearrangement joins TRBV20-1 to TRBJ1-6, with TRBD1 as a possible D gene (6 bases). This CDR3 is 13 amino acids long. Between the trimmed V and J ends, which lost 3 bases and 9 bases, there was a span of 12 bases. Looked up from germline, CDR1 is DFQATT and CDR2 is SNEGSKA (reference sequence). This CDR3 reads CSASAGGLSPLHF. The CDR3 bases are TGCAGTGCTAGTGCGGGGGGCCTTTCACCCCTCCACTTT.

This clonotype appeared a few times. The V and J genes are TRBV5-6 and TRBJ1-1, with TRBD1 as a possible D gene (6 bases). CDR3 length equals 14 residues. Germline V CDR1 and CDR2: SGHDT, YYEEEE. Trimming stripped 2 bases from V and 8 bases from J, with 16 bases between. The CDR3, as DNA: TGTGCCAGCAGCTTCCCTTTCCTTCAGGGGGAAGCTTTCTTT. It yields the protein CASSFPFLQGEAFF.

This clonotype was recorded many times. The rearrangement uses TRBV7-2 and TRBJ2-3, with D unclear. The CDR3 runs to 15 residues. With 4 bases removed from V and 2 bases from J, the gap between germline ends came to 13 bases. The germline V gene has CDR1 SGHTA and CDR2 FQGNSA. The CDR3 coding sequence is TGTGCCAGCAGCTCCGTGGCGCTGCCCACAGATACGCAGTATTTT. Translation: CASSSVALPTDTQYF.

This clonotype has a count of ten or more. This chain connects TRBV18 to TRBJ2-3, with D possibly TRBD2 on 6 matching bases. The length of the CDR3 is 16 residues. Germline CDR1 is KGHSH and CDR2 is LQKENI. Trimming shortened V by 3 bases and J by 1 base, and 14 bases separated the two germline ends. The CDR3, as DNA: TGTGCCAGCTCACCGATAGGGACTGCGGGCACAGATACGCAGTATTTT. Its protein is CASSPIGTAGTDTQYF.

This clonotype was found many times. The V and J genes are TRBV12-3 or TRBV12-4 and TRBJ2-1, with TRBD2 matching 9 bases. This CDR3 has 16 amino acids. J was trimmed by 2 bases and V by 5 bases; bases with no gene match: 7. CDR3 DNA sequence: TGTGCCAGCAGTCCATCAGCGGGGGGTCCCTACAATGAGCAGTTCTTC. Residues: CASSPSAGGPYNEQFF.

The J gene is TRBJ2-7, the V gene TRBV20-1; a weak D match, TRBD1 (5 bases). Trimming shortened V by 6 bases and J by 3 bases, and 18 bases separated the two germline ends. The CDR3 spans 14 residues. CDR1 is DFQATT, CDR2 SNEGSKA, per germline (reference sequence). The chain's CDR3 is CSASQGSGDYEQYF. The CDR3 DNA sequence: TGCAGTGCAAGTCAGGGTTCAGGAGACTACGAGCAGTACTTC.

This clonotype was seen many times. V usage is TRBV4-2 and J usage is TRBJ2-1; 11 bases are a match to TRBD2. Looked up from germline, CDR1 is LGHNA and CDR2 is YNFKEQ. J was trimmed by 7 bases and V by 2 bases; bases with no gene match: 7. The CDR3 sequence is 16 residues long. CDR3 DNA: TGTGCCAGCAGCCAAACCGTAGCGGGGGGGCCGAATGAGCAGTTCTTC. Its translation is CASSQTVAGGPNEQFF.